This T cell receptor (beta chain) originates from a study of OX40 agonist ivuxolimab in advanced cancers. Study overall: Patients were 82.7% male with ages about 20 to 79, mean about 65. Partial responses were observed in three patients, of whom one had hepatocellular carcinoma and two had cutaneous melanoma. General study findings and limits: Expansion of clones was among the lowest in partial responders at 0.1-3.0 mg/kg. Dosing at 0.1 to 3.0 mg/kg was accompanied by clonal expansion of CD4+ and CD8+ blood T cells by week 6.

The CDR3 runs 13 residues. Germline V gene data show CDR1 as MNHNS and CDR2 as SASEGT. Trimming removed 5 bases from V and 7 bases from J; junction bases left unmatched: 7. As concerns this clone: The antigen is undetermined.

TCRdb keeps only in-frame clones here, not all; method: immunoSEQ multiplex PCR. The table lists over 95,000 clones, about 96% of them singletons, with roughly 2.1% in the top ten. The chain is built from TRBV6-1 and TRBJ1-1; TRBD1 aligns across 7 bases. The specimen was CD4+ or CD8+ T cells sorted from blood, collected in a trial of the OX40 agonist ivuxolimab. This receptor was taken from an adult with an advanced solid tumor such as melanoma, head and neck, liver or kidney cancer. CDR3 amino acids: CASSSTGVGEAFF. CDR3 in DNA: TGTGCCAGCAGTTCCACAGGGGTAGGTGAAGCTTTCTTT.